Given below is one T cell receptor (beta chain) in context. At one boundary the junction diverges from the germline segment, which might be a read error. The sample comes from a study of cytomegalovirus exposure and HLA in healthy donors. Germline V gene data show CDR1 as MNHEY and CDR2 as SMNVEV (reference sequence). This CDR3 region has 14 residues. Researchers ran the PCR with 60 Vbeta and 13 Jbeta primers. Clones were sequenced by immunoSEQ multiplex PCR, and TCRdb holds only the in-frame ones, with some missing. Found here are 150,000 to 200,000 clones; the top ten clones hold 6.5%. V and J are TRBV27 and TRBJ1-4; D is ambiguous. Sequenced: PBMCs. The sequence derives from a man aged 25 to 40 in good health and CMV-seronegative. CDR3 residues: CASTASSTSEKLFF. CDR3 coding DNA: TGTGCCAGCACTGCCTCCAGCACGAGCGAAAAGCTGTTTTTT. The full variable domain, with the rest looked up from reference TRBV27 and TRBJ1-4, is EAQVTQNPRYLITVTGKKLTVTCSQNMNHEYMSWYRQDPGLGLRQIYYSMNVEVTDKGDVPEGYKVSRKEKRNFPLILESPSPNQTSLYFCASTASSTSEKLFFGSGTQLSVL.